The 4 T cell receptor beta chains below were found in one sample sequenced in a study of vaccination and CD4 T cells after COVID-19. These receptors' antigens are unknown. Treatment noted: roughly 10-day PBMC culture with coronavirus spike peptide pools or control peptides (ViraFEST assay). The Oncomine TCR Beta short-read assay was what sequenced the DNA obtained from cultured CD4+ T cells. From the PCR reads, TCRdb called clonotypes with MiXCR, one entry per CDR3 protein. The table lists 24,000 or so distinct CDR3 sequences, roughly three fifths of them singletons. The sequencing input was CD4+ T cells from blood, cultured in vitro. The receptors originated from a human donor who had recovered from COVID-19.

In this sample, this clonotype turned up a few times. The chain is built from TRBV19 and TRBJ2-2, with 10 nucleotides matching TRBD2. CDR3 length: 16 residues. J was trimmed by 7 bases and V by 6 bases; bases with no gene match: 11. Germline loops: CDR1 LNHDA, CDR2 SQIVND (reference sequence). CDR3 nucleotide sequence: TGTGCCAGTAGCAAAACTAGCGGGAAAGCTATCGGGGAGCTGTTTTTT. Translating gives CASSKTSGKAIGELFF.

The chain carries TRBV6-1 and TRBJ1-6; 7 bases are a match to TRBD1. After removal of 6 bases from V and 5 bases from J, the junction contained 7 bases not matched to a gene. Germline CDR1 reads MNHNS; CDR2 reads SASEGT. The CDR3 extends over 15 amino acids. The CDR3 protein is CASRDGTANNSPLHF. The CDR3 DNA follows: TGTGCCAGCAGGGACGGGACAGCTAATAATTCACCCCTCCACTTT.

The chain is built from TRBV2 and TRBJ1-6; the match to TRBD1 covers 10 bases. CDR1 and CDR2 (germline): SNHLY, FYNNEI. The CDR3 extends over 14 amino acids. The V segment lost 6 bases and the J segment 8 bases; nucleotides outside the gene matches: 4. This CDR3 is CASRRTGGDSPLHF. CDR3 DNA: TGTGCCAGCAGGCGGACAGGGGGTGATTCACCCCTCCACTTT.

The CDR3 protein is CASSPIAGAGYNEQFF. In DNA, the CDR3 is TGTGCCAGCAGCCCTATAGCGGGAGCGGGGTACAATGAGCAGTTCTTC. The rearrangement uses TRBV7-3 and TRBJ2-1; 9 bases align to TRBD2. The trim removed 5 bases at V and 4 bases at J, leaving 9 bases unmatched. The CDR3 length is 16 residues. Germline-derived CDR1 and CDR2 are SGHTA and FQGTGA.